These T cell receptor beta chains were read from a single sample in a study of blood T cell repertoires in COVID-19. Assay: immunoSEQ multiplex PCR; the TCRdb copy retains only in-frame clones and omits some. The sample yields roughly 53,000 clones, approximately 86% seen once. The sequenced material came from peripheral blood. Receptors were obtained from a human donor in a cohort sampled during active COVID-19. The CDR3 runs from the conserved cysteine through the conserved F or W. D genes are given only for firm matches. Clone sizes are given selectively: once, few, many, or a class where the clone is expanded.

TGCGCCAGCAGCTTGGAGGCAGGGCTCTCCGGAAACACCATATATTTT | CASSLEAGLSGNTIYF | TRBJ1-3 | . | . | TRBV5-1
TGCGCCAGCTCGAGACTAGCAGACACCGGGGAGCTGTTTTTT | CASSRLADTGELFF | TRBJ2-2 | TRBD2 | few | TRBV5-1
TGTGCCAGCAGCTTACAGTCGAACACTGAAGCTTTCTTT | CASSLQSNTEAFF | TRBJ1-1 | . | . | TRBV7-3
TGTGCCAGCAGCTTAGGCACTGACAGGGGGCGCGGCAATCAGCCCCAGCATTTT | CASSLGTDRGRGNQPQHF | TRBJ1-5 | TRBD1 | . | TRBV7-9
TGTGCCAGCAGTCCCCTGCAGGGAGCTTTCTTT | CASSPLQGAFF | TRBJ1-1 | . | . | TRBV28
TGTGCCAGCAGCGCCGATCAGAGGCATCAGCCCCAGCATTTT | CASSADQRHQPQHF | TRBJ1-5 | . | . | TRBV11-2
TGTGCCAGCAGTTTCTCCCTGACTACCTCGACAGATACGCAGTATTTT | CASSFSLTTSTDTQYF | TRBJ2-3 | . | once | TRBV6-5
TGTGCCAGCAGTTCCCCCCCCGGACTAGCGGGGGGGAATGAGCAGTTCTTC | CASSSPPGLAGGNEQFF | TRBJ2-1 | TRBD2 | . | TRBV28
TGTGCCAGCAGCTTAAAGGACAGCGGTGAAGCTTTCTTT | CASSLKDSGEAFF | TRBJ1-1 | . | . | TRBV7-9
TGTGCCAGCAGCTTAAAGCCCTCAGATACGCAGTATTTT | CASSLKPSDTQYF | TRBJ2-3 | . | . | TRBV7-3
TGTGCCAGCAGTTTCCGTGGCCCTAGCACAGATACGCAGTATTTT | CASSFRGPSTDTQYF | TRBJ2-3 | . | . | TRBV27
TGTGCCAGCTCACCACCACAGTCAGGGCACACTGAAGCTTTCTTT | CASSPPQSGHTEAFF | TRBJ1-1 | . | . | TRBV18
TGTGCCAGCAGTTTAGCCCGACTAGCGGGAGCCACAGATACGCAGTATTTT | CASSLARLAGATDTQYF | TRBJ2-3 | TRBD2 | . | TRBV28
TGTGCCAGCAGCTATGGGATAGCGGGGCTAAGCAATGAGCAGTTCTTC | CASSYGIAGLSNEQFF | TRBJ2-1 | TRBD2 | few | TRBV5-6
TGTGCCAGCGTCGAGGGAGGGAGGGTTTCCTACGAGCAGTACTTC | CASVEGGRVSYEQYF | TRBJ2-7 | TRBD2 | many | TRBV28
TGTGCCAGCAGTTACACTACAGATACGCAGTATTTT | CASSYTTDTQYF | TRBJ2-3 | . | . | TRBV6-6
TGTGCCAGCAGTTCTCTCCCCAGAAAGAACGAAAAACTGTTTTTT | CASSSLPRKNEKLFF | TRBJ1-4 | . | . | TRBV27
TGTGCCAGCAGCTTAGGTCAGGGGATAATCGGTCCCGGGGAGCTGTTTTTT | CASSLGQGIIGPGELFF | TRBJ2-2 | . | . | TRBV7-9
TGTGCCAGTAGTATAGAAAACAGGAAAGGGAATCAGCCCCAGCATTTT | CASSIENRKGNQPQHF | TRBJ1-5 | . | . | TRBV19
TGTGCCTGGAGTAGGCGGGGGGACTTAGATACGCAGTATTTT | CAWSRRGDLDTQYF | TRBJ2-3 | TRBD2 | few | TRBV30
TGTGCCAGCAGCTTAGATCGAGCGGGGGGTCGTTACGAGCAGTACTTC | CASSLDRAGGRYEQYF | TRBJ2-7 | TRBD2 | . | TRBV11-2
TGCGCCAGCAGCCTTGGTGGTGCGGGGAATGAAAAACTGTTTTTT | CASSLGGAGNEKLFF | TRBJ1-4 | . | . | TRBV5-1
TGCAGCGTTCAACTTGGGACTAGCGGGAGGCACGAGCAGTACTTC | CSVQLGTSGRHEQYF | TRBJ2-7 | TRBD2 | . | TRBV29-1
TGTGCCAGTAGTTTGTTTGGGACAGCCACAGATACGCAGTATTTT | CASSLFGTATDTQYF | TRBJ2-3 | TRBD1 | . | TRBV19
TGTGCCAGCAGCGTGACAGGGGGGCTTCAAGAGACCCAGTACTTC | CASSVTGGLQETQYF | TRBJ2-5 | TRBD1 | . | TRBV9
TGTGCCTGGTCTCGCCTGGGACTTAATGGAAACACCATATATTTT | CAWSRLGLNGNTIYF | TRBJ1-3 | . | . | TRBV30
TGTGCCTGGAGTTTTAAAGACAGGGCCTATGGCTACACCTTC | CAWSFKDRAYGYTF | TRBJ1-2 | TRBD1 | . | TRBV30
TGTGCCAGCAGCAGAAGCAGGGGGCGGGAGGGCGCTTTCTTT | CASSRSRGREGAFF | TRBJ1-1 | TRBD1 | . | TRBV7-2
TGTGCCAGCAGCTCCAGGGGAAGCAATGAGCAGTTCTTC | CASSSRGSNEQFF | TRBJ2-1 | . | few | TRBV7-9
TGTGCCAGCAGCTTAGGACTACCCAGCGAGCAGTACTTC | CASSLGLPSEQYF | TRBJ2-7 | . | once | TRBV7-9
TGCGCCAGCAGCTTGATGCAGGCCAGACGCAATCAGCCCCAGCATTTT | CASSLMQARRNQPQHF | TRBJ1-5 | . | . | TRBV5-1
TGTGCCACAAAAACAACAGGGGGCGAGGGAAACACCATATATTTT | CATKTTGGEGNTIYF | TRBJ1-3 | TRBD1 | . | TRBV6-6
TGTGCCAGCAGTGAATGGGTTGGGGCAGGGGATACGCAGTATTTT | CASSEWVGAGDTQYF | TRBJ2-3 | . | . | TRBV2
TGTGCCAGCAGCCAATACGCGGGAGAGAATGAGCAGTTCTTC | CASSQYAGENEQFF | TRBJ2-1 | TRBD2 | . | TRBV14
TGTGCCAGCGGGGGGCAACCGAACACTGAAGCTTTCTTT | CASGGQPNTEAFF | TRBJ1-1 | . | . | TRBV19
TGTGCCAGCAGTGAACGGGTGGGAGTGGGCAATCAGCCCCAGCATTTT | CASSERVGVGNQPQHF | TRBJ1-5 | . | few | TRBV2
TGTGCCAGCTCAGCCGAAACAGGGAAGAACACTGAAGCTTTCTTT | CASSAETGKNTEAFF | TRBJ1-1 | . | . | TRBV18
TGTGCCAGCAGCCGTGGGACAGGCAGCTCCTACGAGCAGTACTTC | CASSRGTGSSYEQYF | TRBJ2-7 | TRBD1 | . | TRBV7-8